Described below is a single T cell receptor beta chain sequence and its context. No antigen is known for it. V was pared by 4 bases and J by 0 bases, with 13 bases between. This CDR3 has 16 amino acids. CDR1 is MRHNA and CDR2 is SNTAGT in the germline V gene. The repertoire was sequenced with immunoSEQ multiplex PCR; TCRdb's copy has only in-frame clones and lacks some. The sample shows 130,000 or so clones, 91% of them seen only once. This entry belongs to a study of T cell responses to AZD1222 COVID-19 vaccine. The study, taken as a whole, reports: Clonal diversity was possibly underestimated; the donors were predominantly white British and more often female. Only a handful of AZD1222 recipients were seropositive at baseline. Spike regions recognized by vaccine-associated CD4 TCRs spanned the protein, led by 160-218 and 743-854.

The clonotype was recovered from an adult who received the MenACWY meningococcal vaccine as a control. The chain has TRBV6-4 and TRBJ2-1; no clear D gene. The sequencing used peripheral blood, collected 28 days after the second dose of the MenACWY control vaccine. CDR3 loop: CASSARPPDSYNEQFF. The CDR3 DNA follows: TGTGCCAGCAGTGCACGTCCTCCTGACTCCTACAATGAGCAGTTCTTC.